This TCR beta chain was captured in a study of circulating and synovial CD4+ cells in juvenile arthritis (dated by TCRdb to the mid-2010s). Background on the whole study: Within each patient, the TCRbeta CDR3 repertoires of synovial CD4 T cells, bulk blood CD4 T cells and circulating HLA-DR+ CD4 T cells were compared. Repertoire sequencing aimed to confirm that a circulating synovial-like CD4 T cell subset was enriched in synovial clonotypes.

Library construction relied on the immunoSEQ multiplex PCR assay. An external provider carried out the TCRbeta CDR3 sequencing as a commercial service. Per the source publication's procedure: Productive nucleotide sequences and amino acid sequences obtained through in silico translation were used in the analyses. Diversity was measured with Renyi entropy across alpha values, using the median of 200 repeated subsamples to equalise sample size. The distance between each pair of repertoires was calculated as one minus the Chao-modified Jaccard index, which corrects for under-sampling, and this distance was used for clustering. Frequency-weighted overlap with synovial clonotypes was calculated over 200 sample sizes with 200 draws without replacement at each size, and the overlap was reported at the size of the smaller sample. As stored in TCRdb, this immuneACCESS dataset retains in-frame rearrangements with V and J assigned. A fraction of the clones does not appear; measured against another copy, unresolved V genes explain less than half of the discrepancy, and the remainder lacks a known reason. V, J and clone size reflect that table, while D and trimming were determined from the DNA. Across this sample there are about 30,000 clones, with roughly 93% seen only once. The top ten hold 2.9% of the sample.

The sequenced samples were obtained from patients with active juvenile idiopathic arthritis. Right after thawing, the cells went straight into sorting, and Live/Dead Fixable Near-IR Stain was used to exclude dead cells. What the study reported, not specific to this receptor: Circulating pathogenic-like lymphocytes clustered together with synovial T cells and shared a substantially larger fraction of CDR3 sequences with synovium than bulk blood did. Overlap with synovium increased with sequencing depth, so measured shared-clonotype fractions likely underestimated the full repertoire overlap. Lower diversity was observed in synovial and circulating pathogenic-like lymphocyte repertoires than in bulk blood CD4 repertoires, and some CPL samples were found to be as oligoclonal as synovium. Traditional Vbeta family usage analysis did not detect the difference between circulating pathogenic-like lymphocytes and bulk blood T cells. Because T cell genome counts differed by at least an order of magnitude between CPL and bulk blood CD4 samples, sample-size effects were addressed.

Comment on this clone: This clone's antigen is unknown. No clone much larger than this one lies a single base away; base qualities are absent.

Reading from cysteine to phenylalanine, the CDR3 counts 14 amino acids. CDR3 DNA is the only sequence kept; it has 42 bases, read in frame from the first base. Compared with germline, V lacks 4 bases and J lacks 8 bases; bases without a gene match: 7. CDR1 and CDR2, per the germline V gene, are KGHSH and LQKENI. What was sequenced was CD4+ T cells from blood. The TCR originated in a human donor with juvenile idiopathic arthritis. Here the chain combines TRBV18 and TRBJ2-1; 8 bases in the middle match TRBD1. The bases read TGTGCCAGCTCACTGCGGACAGGGCGAGATGAGCAGTTCTTC. It codes for CASSLRTGRDEQFF.